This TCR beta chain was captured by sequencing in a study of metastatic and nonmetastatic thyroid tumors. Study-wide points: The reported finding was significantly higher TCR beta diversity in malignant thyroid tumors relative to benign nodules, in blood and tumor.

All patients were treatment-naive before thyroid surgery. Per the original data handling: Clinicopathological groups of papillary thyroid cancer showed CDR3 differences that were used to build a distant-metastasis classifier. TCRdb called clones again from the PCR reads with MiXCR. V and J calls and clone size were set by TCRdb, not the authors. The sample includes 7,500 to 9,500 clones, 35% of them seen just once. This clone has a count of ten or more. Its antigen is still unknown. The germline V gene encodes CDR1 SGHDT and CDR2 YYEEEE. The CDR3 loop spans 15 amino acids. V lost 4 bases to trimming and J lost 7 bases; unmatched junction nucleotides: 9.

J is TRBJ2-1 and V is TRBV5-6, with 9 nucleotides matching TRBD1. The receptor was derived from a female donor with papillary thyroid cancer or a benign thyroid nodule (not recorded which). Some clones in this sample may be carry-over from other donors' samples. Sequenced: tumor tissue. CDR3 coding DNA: TGTGCCAGCAGCCGAACGGGACAGGGAAGGAATGAGCAGTTCTTC. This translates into CASSRTGQGRNEQFF. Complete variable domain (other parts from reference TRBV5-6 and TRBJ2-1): DAGVTQSPTHLIKTRGQQVTLRCSPKSGHDTVSWYQQALGQGPQFIFQYYEEEERQRGNFPDRFSGHQFPNYSSELNVNALLLGDSALYLCASSRTGQGRNEQFFGPGTRLTVL.